This T cell receptor beta chain was obtained from a study of shared clonotypes between healthy human individuals (dated by TCRdb to 2018 to 2021). The study in broad terms: The cohort included a few men and a couple of women between 18 and 49 years of age. Per donor, three plates each were used for CD4 naive and CD4 memory, two for CD8 naive, and one for CD8 memory. Blood TCR repertoires of five healthy adults were deeply sequenced to estimate repertoire size and the extent of clonotype sharing between individuals. To increase sequencing depth and limit assay-specific biases, different laboratories used diverse techniques to prepare libraries and sequence TCR repertoires. Between about 0.9 and 10 billion PBMCs per donor were obtained by leukapheresis.

About this clone itself: This clone's antigen is unknown. Within one base of it there is no much larger clone, and no base qualities were kept.

Donors were healthy HIV-negative adults with no recently reported acute infections or vaccinations. Only Caucasian adults living in Nashville, Tennessee, USA were represented among the donors. CD4+ T cells were enriched by magnetic negative selection, after which naive cells were positively selected on CD45RA and the negative fraction was taken as the memory subset. After blood collection by leukapheresis, PBMCs were isolated using Ficoll-Histopaque density gradient centrifugation and then cryopreserved in the vapor phase of liquid nitrogen. Analytical flow cytometry was used to check the purity and quantity of each magnetically sorted T cell population. From each sorted fraction, genomic DNA was isolated and quantified by UV absorbance on a Nanodrop 2000c. Cut back by 2 bases and 0 bases, the V and J ends lie 9 bases apart. CDR1 and CDR2 were assigned from the germline V gene as ENHRY and SYGVKD. The CDR3 runs 15 residues from the cysteine to the phenylalanine. This entry keeps only the CDR3 DNA: 45 bases, framed from base 1.

Using the deep immunoSEQ assay, TCR CDR3 regions were amplified from genomic DNA by multiplex PCR. Genomic DNA extracted from each cell subset was distributed evenly over all wells of several immunoSEQ 96-well plates, and each plate served as one replicate. For sorted subsets, roughly 200 ng of genomic DNA, equivalent to 25,000 to 35,000 T cell genomes, went into each replicate PCR. Purified libraries were quantified with a Qubit 3.0 fluorometer, sized on a Bioanalyzer 2100, and re-quantified with the KAPA Library Quantification kit. Every immunoSEQ 96-well plate was sequenced on a dedicated single-read 150-cycle Illumina NextSeq 550 flow cell. Processing in the source paper ran as follows. Because only junctional sequences without quality scores were contained in the immunoSEQ output, filtering matching that applied to full-length reads could not be performed. Sequences were annotated with PyIR, a Python wrapper for IgBLAST v1.9, and V/J genes and CDR3 were assigned using IMGT germline references. Any read was removed if the V/J assignment was weak (E-value above 1e-6), the CDR3 was missing, or the read contained stop codons, out-of-frame junctions, or ambiguous translated residues. A V3J clonotype was defined by an identical inferred V gene, J gene, and CDR3 amino acid sequence. The percentage overlap between two repertoires was calculated by dividing the number of shared unique clonotypes by the size of the smaller repertoire. Three approaches were used to assess repertoire richness: RTK rarefaction, the Chao1 estimator, and Recon v2.1 estimates of unobserved clonotypes. Generation probabilities were computed with OLGA for all TCRbeta clonotypes obtained by the gDNA method from a few donors. TCRdb took this table from immuneACCESS and kept in-frame rearrangements with V and J called. Such tables lack part of the clones; where checked against another copy, unresolved V genes explain under half of the gap, and the rest is unexplained. V, J and clone size are taken as reported in that table, and D and trimming were inferred from the DNA itself. This sample is represented by some 2,100,000 clones; around 95% of them were singletons. Jointly, the top ten make up less than 0.15% of the sample.

Broader findings and caveats from the paper: Even with the large sequencing depth, rarefaction of the sorted-subset datasets indicated that sequencing was incomplete. The genetic and exposure-history diversity represented was limited by the small number of donors. Based on pairwise subsampling, the degree of clonotype sharing among donors was expected to be affected by sequencing depth. Across a few donors, 5% to 6% of naive CD4, around 3.3% of naive CD8, 2% to 2.5% of memory CD4, and under 0.45% of memory CD8 clonotypes were shared. Clonotypes shared by all four sorted-subset donors showed higher generation probabilities than non-shared clonotypes. Naive subsets generally had larger estimated clonotype richness than memory subsets. Sampling was restricted to blood, and TCR repertoires in tissue are likely to differ from TCR repertoires in blood.

This receptor was identified in a man younger than 35 in good health. The source material was naive CD4+ T cells sorted from blood. In the paper's terms, the cell subset or site label means: CD45RA+ positively selected. The chain uses TRBV10-3 and TRBJ2-3; the D segment cannot be called with confidence. The DNA reads as follows: TGTGCCATCAGTGAGGGGCGTACTAGCACAGATACGCAGTATTTT. Its amino acids are CAISEGRTSTDTQYF.